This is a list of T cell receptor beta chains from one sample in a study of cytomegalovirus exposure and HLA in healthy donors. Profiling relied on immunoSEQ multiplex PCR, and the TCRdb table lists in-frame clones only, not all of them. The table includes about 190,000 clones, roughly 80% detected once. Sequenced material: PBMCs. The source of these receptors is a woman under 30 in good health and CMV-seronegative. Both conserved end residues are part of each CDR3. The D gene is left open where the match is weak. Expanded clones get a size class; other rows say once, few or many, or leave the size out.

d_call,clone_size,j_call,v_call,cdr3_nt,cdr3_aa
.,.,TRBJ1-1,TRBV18,TGTGCCAGCTCACCACGACTTTATGAAGCTTTCTTT,CASSPRLYEAFF
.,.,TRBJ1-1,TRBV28,TGTGCCAGCAGTCGACAGGCAGAGGCTTTCTTT,CASSRQAEAFF
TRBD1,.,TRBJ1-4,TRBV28,TGTGCCAGCAGTTATACAGGGGAAACTAATGAAAAACTGTTTTTT,CASSYTGETNEKLFF
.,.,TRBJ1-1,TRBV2,TGTGCCAGCAGGCCCGGACAGATTAACACTGAAGCTTTCTTT,CASRPGQINTEAFF
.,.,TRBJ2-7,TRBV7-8,TGTGCCAGCAGCTTAGACGCAGGCTACTCGGAGCAGTACTTC,CASSLDAGYSEQYF
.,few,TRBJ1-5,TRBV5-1,TGCGCCAGCAGCGGGGGCCTCTTGGGCAATCAGCCCCAGCATTTT,CASSGGLLGNQPQHF
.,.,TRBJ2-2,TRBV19,TGTGCCAGTAGTATAAGCGGCAACACCGGGGAGCTGTTTTTT,CASSISGNTGELFF
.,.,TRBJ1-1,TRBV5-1,TGCGCCAGCAGCCCAAACTTCATGACCGGGGGCACTGAAGCTTTCTTT,CASSPNFMTGGTEAFF
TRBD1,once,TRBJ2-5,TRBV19,TGTGCCAGTAGTGCGACAGGGGCGGAAGAGACCCAGTACTTC,CASSATGAEETQYF
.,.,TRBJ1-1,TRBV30,TGTGCCGGGCGAAGGACAGAAAACACTGAAGCTTTCTTT,CAGRRTENTEAFF
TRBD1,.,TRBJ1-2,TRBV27,TGTGCCAGCAGTTTATCGCGGACAGGGGGCAACTATGGCTACACCTTC,CASSLSRTGGNYGYTF
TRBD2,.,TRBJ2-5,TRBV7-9,TGTGCCAGCAGCTTAGACCCAGCGGGGGGGCTAATGGAGACCCAGTACTTC,CASSLDPAGGLMETQYF
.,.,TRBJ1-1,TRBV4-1,TGCGCCAGCAGCCCAGGGGACATGAACACTGAAGCTTTCTTT,CASSPGDMNTEAFF
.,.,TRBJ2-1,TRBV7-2,TGTGCCAGCAGCTTAGCTAGAAGCAATGAGCAGTTCTTC,CASSLARSNEQFF
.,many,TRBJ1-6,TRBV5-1,TGCGCCAGCAGCGAGACAGTTAGCTCCTATAATTCACCCCTCCACTTT,CASSETVSSYNSPLHF
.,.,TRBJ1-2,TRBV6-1,TGTGCCAGCAGTGATCAAGGGGCTCCGTCTGACTATGGCTACACCTTC,CASSDQGAPSDYGYTF
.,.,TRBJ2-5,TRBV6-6,TGTGCCAGCACTTTCCGGGATTCGGGGGAGACCCAGTACTTC,CASTFRDSGETQYF
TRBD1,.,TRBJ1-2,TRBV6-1,TGTGCCAGCGTCCGACAGGGGTATAATGGCTACACCTTC,CASVRQGYNGYTF
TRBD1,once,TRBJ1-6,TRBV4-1,TGCGCCAGCAGCCAAGTAGCACCAGGGGGCTATAATTCACCCCTCCACTTT,CASSQVAPGGYNSPLHF
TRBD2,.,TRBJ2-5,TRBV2,TGTGCCAGCCGACCTGGCGGGGGTGAGACCCAGTACTTC,CASRPGGGETQYF
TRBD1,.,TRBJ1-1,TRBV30,TGTGCCTGGAGTAAGATAACAGGGGGGGCTTTCTTT,CAWSKITGGAFF
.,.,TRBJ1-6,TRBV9,TGTGCCAGCAGCGTAGACGGACAGCCGTCCTGGAGCTCACCCCTCCACTTT,CASSVDGQPSWSSPLHF
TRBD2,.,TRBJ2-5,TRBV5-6,TGTGCCAGCAGCTTAGCGGGAGGACAAGAGACCCAGTACTTC,CASSLAGGQETQYF
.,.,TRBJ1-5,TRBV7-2,TGTGCCAGCAGCTTTAACCCAGGTGTAAATCAGCCCCAGCATTTT,CASSFNPGVNQPQHF
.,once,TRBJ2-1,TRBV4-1,TGCGCCAGCAGCCAAGGGGCGAGTTACAATGAGCAGTTCTTC,CASSQGASYNEQFF
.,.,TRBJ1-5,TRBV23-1,TGCGCCAGCAGTCAATTGTCAGGGAGCAATCAGCCCCAGCATTTT,CASSQLSGSNQPQHF
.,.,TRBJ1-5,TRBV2,TGTGCCAGTACAGCAGGGTTGGAGCATCAGCCCCAGCATTTT,CASTAGLEHQPQHF
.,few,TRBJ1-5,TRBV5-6,TGTGCCAGCAGCTTGTTAGGGGTCGGGCAGCCCCAGCATTTT,CASSLLGVGQPQHF
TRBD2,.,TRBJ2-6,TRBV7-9,TGTGCCAGCAGCCCGACCCTGTCTAGCGGGAGGTCTGGGGCCAACGTCCTGACTTTC,CASSPTLSSGRSGANVLTF
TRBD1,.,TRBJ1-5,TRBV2,TGTGCCAGCAGTGAATGGACAGGAGGGAATCAGCCCCAGCATTTT,CASSEWTGGNQPQHF
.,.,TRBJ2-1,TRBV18,TGTGCCAGCTCTTACTACAATGAGCAGTTCTTC,CASSYYNEQFF
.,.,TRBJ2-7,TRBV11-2,TGTGCCAGCAGCCTCCGGCTAGTCTACGAGCAGTACTTC,CASSLRLVYEQYF
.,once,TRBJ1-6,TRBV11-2,TGTGCCAGCAGCTTAGGAGGGAACAGCAGGAATTCACCCCTCCACTTT,CASSLGGNSRNSPLHF
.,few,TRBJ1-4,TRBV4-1,TGCGCCAGCAGCCAAGATTTTGAGGGGGTTCGGGAAAAACTGTTTTTT,CASSQDFEGVREKLFF
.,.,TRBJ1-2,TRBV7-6,TGTGCCAGCAGCCCCTCGAGGGCAGGAAGAAACTATGGCTACACCTTC,CASSPSRAGRNYGYTF
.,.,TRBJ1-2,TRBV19,TGTGCCAGTACCCGGACAGCCGAGGGACCACGTGGCTACACCTTC,CASTRTAEGPRGYTF
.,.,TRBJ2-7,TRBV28,TGTGCCAGCAGTCAGATAACAGGGTCTACCTACGAGCAGTACTTC,CASSQITGSTYEQYF
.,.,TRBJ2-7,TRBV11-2,TGTGCCAGCAGCTTAGCGGGACAAATATCGGCTATGCAGTACTTC,CASSLAGQISAMQYF
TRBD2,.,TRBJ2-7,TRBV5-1,TGCGCCAGCAGCTTGCCAGCGGGGAACTCCTACGAGCAGTACTTC,CASSLPAGNSYEQYF
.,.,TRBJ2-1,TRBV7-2,TGTGCCAGCAGCTTTGTGAGTGATGAGCAGTTCTTC,CASSFVSDEQFF
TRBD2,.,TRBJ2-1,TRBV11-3,TGTGCCAGCAGCCCGGGACTAGCGGGAGGCCAGTCCTACAATGAGCAGTTCTTC,CASSPGLAGGQSYNEQFF
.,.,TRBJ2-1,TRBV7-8,TGTGCCAGCAGCTTAGGTACGGTTGAGCAGTTCTTC,CASSLGTVEQFF
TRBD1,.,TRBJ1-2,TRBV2,TGTGCCAGCAGGCAGGACAGGGCGAACTATGGCTACACCTTC,CASRQDRANYGYTF
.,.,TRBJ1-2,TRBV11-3,TGTGCCAGCAGCTTAGATCACGACAGAGTGTATGGCTACACCTTC,CASSLDHDRVYGYTF
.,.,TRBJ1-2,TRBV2,TGTGCCAGCAGTGAACAAATGACAGGTGTTGGGTCGGACTATGGCTACACCTTC,CASSEQMTGVGSDYGYTF
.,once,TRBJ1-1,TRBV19,TGTGCCAGTAGCCAGAATCTAATTCTGAGGACTGAAGCTTTCTTT,CASSQNLILRTEAFF
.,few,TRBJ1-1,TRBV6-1,TGTGCCAGCAGTTCACAGGGGAACACTGAAGCTTTCTTT,CASSSQGNTEAFF
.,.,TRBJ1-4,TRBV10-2,TGCGCCAGCAGGCTCTCAATCCCGGGGGCAACTAATGAAAAACTGTTTTTT,CASRLSIPGATNEKLFF
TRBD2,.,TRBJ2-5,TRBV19,TGTGCCAGTAGTATAAATGCGGGGGGCCTCCAAGAGACCCAGTACTTC,CASSINAGGLQETQYF
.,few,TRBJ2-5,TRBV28,TGTGCCAGCAGTTTACCACAAGAGACCCAGTACTTC,CASSLPQETQYF
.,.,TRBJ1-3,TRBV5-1,TGCGCCAACCTCAGGGGAAACACCATATATTTT,CANLRGNTIYF
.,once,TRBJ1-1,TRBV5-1,TGCGCCAGCAGCTTGGCATCTGAGGAAACTGAAGCTTTCTTT,CASSLASEETEAFF
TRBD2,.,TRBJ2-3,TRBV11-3,TGTGCCAGCAGCTCGAAGCGGGGGGAACGAGATACGCAGTATTTT,CASSSKRGERDTQYF
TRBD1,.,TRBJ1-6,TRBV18,TGTGCCAGCTCACCGACAGGGGGCTCGGATTCACCCCTCCACTTT,CASSPTGGSDSPLHF
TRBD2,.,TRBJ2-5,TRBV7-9,TGTGCCAGCAGCACAGGACTAGCGGGGCGGCAAGAGACCCAGTACTTC,CASSTGLAGRQETQYF